The 8 T cell receptor beta chains given below trace back to one sample, sequenced in a study of T cells expressing NK-cell markers. For each CDR3 protein, TCRdb gives one entry from its re-call of the 5' RACE reads, without DNA. The sample's table shows some 600,000 distinct CDR3 sequences. Sequencing was performed on blood T cells: a sorted CD56 or NKG2C T cell subset, CD4+ or CD8+ T cells, or bulk PBMC T cells (not recorded which). These receptors were obtained from a man aged 18 to 29 in good health.

This chain connects TRBV12-3 or TRBV12-4 to TRBJ2-5; TCRdb's assignment of TRBD1 cannot be checked, as there is no DNA. The CDR3 is 15 residues long. The CDR3 protein is CASSKTGAKGETQYF.

The V gene is TRBV7-9, the J gene TRBJ2-5; TCRdb designates TRBD2, a call that cannot be tested without DNA. The CDR3 totals 13 residues. Looked up from germline, CDR1 is SEHNR and CDR2 is FQNEAQ (reference sequence). CDR3 in amino acids: CASSSGLEETQYF.

The chain is built from TRBV9 and TRBJ2-7; TCRdb returns TRBD2, unconfirmable since there is no DNA. Germline values: CDR1 SGDLS, CDR2 YYNGEE. This CDR3 comprises 16 residues. CDR3 sequence reads: CASSPGRGTKINEQYF. Drawing the rest from reference TRBV9 and TRBJ2-7, the complete variable domain is DSGVTQTPKHLITATGQRVTLRCSPRSGDLSVYWYQQSLDQGLQFLIQYYNGEERAKGNILERFSAQQFPDLHSELNLSSLELGDSALYFCASSPGRGTKINEQYFGPGTRLTVT.

The chain has TRBV7-2 and TRBJ2-7. The CDR3 contains 11 residues. CDR1 SGHTA and CDR2 FQGNSA come from the germline V gene. The CDR3 region is CASALTYEQYF.

V gene TRBV5-1 combines with J gene TRBJ2-7. The CDR3 has 15 residues. CDR1 and CDR2 from the germline V gene are SGHRS and YFSETQ. The CDR3 reads CASSLDTKTFYEQYF.

This chain uses TRBV6-1 with TRBJ1-2; checking the TCRdb D call of TRBD1 is not possible without DNA. Germline V gene lookup returns CDR1 MNHNS and CDR2 SASEGT. The CDR3 loop spans 14 amino acids. This CDR3 is CASRRDREASGYTF.

V is TRBV29-1 and J is TRBJ1-3; the TCRdb call, TRBD1, lacks DNA for checking. CDR1 and CDR2 from the germline V gene are SQVTM and ANQGSEA. The CDR3 is 12 residues long. The CDR3 loop is CSVATGGNTIYF.

The V call is TRBV12-3 or TRBV12-4, the J call TRBJ1-1. There are 14 residues in the CDR3. The CDR3 sequence: CASSLAGRTPEAFF.